This T cell receptor beta chain was documented in a study of T-cell memory formation after mild COVID-19. Study context: TCR clusters were largely donor specific. Study conclusions and caveats: Largely, contracting CD4+ clones fell within CM and EM, and contracting CD8+ clones within EMRA.

TCRdb reprocessed the 5' RACE reads with MiXCR, giving one entry per CDR3 protein. The sample lists about 49,000 distinct CDR3 sequences; roughly 27% were seen once. Germline CDR1 SGHRS, CDR2 YFSETQ. V lost 4 bases and J lost 1, with 11 bases in between. The CDR3 contains 15 residues. Concerning this clonotype: Its antigen is as yet unknown.

The chain carries TRBV5-1 and TRBJ2-2, with D uncertain. This receptor was identified in a man younger than 35 who had mild COVID-19 (a few samples of this study predate the infection). Cell type and time point are not known. Sequenced input: PBMCs or a T cell subset sorted from them (not recorded which). Here the CDR3 reads CASSPAWRNTGELFF. CDR3 in DNA: TGCGCCAGCAGCCCAGCATGGAGGAACACCGGGGAGCTGTTTTTT.